This T cell receptor beta chain was captured by sequencing in a study of T cell repertoires in cytomegalovirus infection. Across the study: Public signatures in TCR beta pointed to CMV infection and matching HLA type. Broader study findings: Frequencies of public TCR beta families were cumulated, and this identified carriers of CMV plus the relevant HLA. Ex vivo, HLA-C-restricted CMV-specific TCR beta clonotypes prevailed over the rest of the response.

Germline values: CDR1 DFQATT, CDR2 SNEGSKA (reference sequence). The CDR3 has 13 amino acids. V lost 4 bases to trimming and J lost 0 bases, with 7 bases between them. In its sample, this clonotype was seen many times. Its antigen is unknown. MiXCR, applied by TCRdb to the reads, yields one record per CDR3 protein. The table records 250,000 to 300,000 distinct CDR3 sequences, approximately 8.3% of them present only once. This sequence joins TRBV20-1 and TRBJ1-3, with unresolved D. The sample comprised PBMCs. This clonotype was obtained from a human donor in good health (CMV status not recorded). Some clones in this sample may be carry-over from other donors' samples. Written as DNA, the CDR3 is TGCAGTGCTATATCGCTCTCTGGAAACACCATATATTTT. This gives the protein CSAISLSGNTIYF.